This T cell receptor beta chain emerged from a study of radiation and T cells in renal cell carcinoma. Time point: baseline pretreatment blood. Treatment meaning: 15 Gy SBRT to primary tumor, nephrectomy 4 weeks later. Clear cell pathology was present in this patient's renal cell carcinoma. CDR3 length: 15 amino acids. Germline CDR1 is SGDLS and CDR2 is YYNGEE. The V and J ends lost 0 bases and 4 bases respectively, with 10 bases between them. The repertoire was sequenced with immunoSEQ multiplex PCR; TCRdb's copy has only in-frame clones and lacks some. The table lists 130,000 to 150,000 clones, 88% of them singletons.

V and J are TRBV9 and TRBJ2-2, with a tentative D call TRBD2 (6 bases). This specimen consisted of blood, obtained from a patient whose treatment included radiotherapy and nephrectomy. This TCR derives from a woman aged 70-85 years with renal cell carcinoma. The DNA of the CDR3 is TGTGCCAGCAGCGTAGTAGCGGAGGGCACCGGGGAGCTGTTTTTT. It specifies CASSVVAEGTGELFF.